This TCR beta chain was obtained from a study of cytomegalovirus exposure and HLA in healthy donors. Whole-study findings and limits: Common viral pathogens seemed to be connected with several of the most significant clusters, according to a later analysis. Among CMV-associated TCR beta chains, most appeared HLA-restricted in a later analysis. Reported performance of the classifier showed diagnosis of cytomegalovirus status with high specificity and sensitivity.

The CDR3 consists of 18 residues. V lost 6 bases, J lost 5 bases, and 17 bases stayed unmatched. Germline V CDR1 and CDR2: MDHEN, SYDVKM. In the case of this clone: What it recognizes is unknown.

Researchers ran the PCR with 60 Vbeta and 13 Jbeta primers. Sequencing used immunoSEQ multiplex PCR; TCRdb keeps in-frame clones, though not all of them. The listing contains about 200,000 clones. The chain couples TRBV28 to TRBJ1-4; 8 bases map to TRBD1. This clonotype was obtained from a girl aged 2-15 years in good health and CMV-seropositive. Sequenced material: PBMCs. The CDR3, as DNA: TGTGCCAGCAGCCCCATGGACAGGGCGGGCAAACTGAATGAAAAACTGTTTTTT. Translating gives CASSPMDRAGKLNEKLFF. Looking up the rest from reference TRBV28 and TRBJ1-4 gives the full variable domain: DVKVTQSSRYLVKRTGEKVFLECVQDMDHENMFWYRQDPGLGLRLIYFSYDVKMKEKGDIPEGYSVSREKKERFSLILESASTNQTSMYLCASSPMDRAGKLNEKLFFGSGTQLSVL.